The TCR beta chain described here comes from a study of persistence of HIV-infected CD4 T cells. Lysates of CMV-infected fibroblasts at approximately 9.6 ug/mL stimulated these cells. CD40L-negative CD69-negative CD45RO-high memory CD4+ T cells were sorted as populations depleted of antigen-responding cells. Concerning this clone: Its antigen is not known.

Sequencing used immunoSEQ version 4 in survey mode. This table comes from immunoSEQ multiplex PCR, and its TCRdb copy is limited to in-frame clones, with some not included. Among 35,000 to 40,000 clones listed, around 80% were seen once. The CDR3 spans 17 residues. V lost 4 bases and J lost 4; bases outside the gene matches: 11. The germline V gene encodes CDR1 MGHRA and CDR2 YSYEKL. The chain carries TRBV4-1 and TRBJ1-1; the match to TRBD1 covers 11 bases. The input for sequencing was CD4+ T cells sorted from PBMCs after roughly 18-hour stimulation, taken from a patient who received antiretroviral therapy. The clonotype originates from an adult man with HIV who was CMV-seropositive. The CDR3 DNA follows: TGCGCCAGCAGCCCCCAAAGGGGACAGGGGGGGCGCACTGAAGCTTTCTTT. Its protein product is CASSPQRGQGGRTEAFF.